These 16 T cell receptor beta chains were all obtained from the same sample, sequenced in a study of blood T cell repertoires in COVID-19 (dated by TCRdb to 2018 to 2020). The library relied on the immunoSEQ multiplex PCR assay. TCRdb carries this immuneACCESS record with in-frame sequences only. Its versions omit some clonotypes, under half of them owing to an unresolved V gene in the studies checked, with the rest unexplained. This sample comprises some 110,000 clones, approximately 76% of them detected only once. 19% of the sample is held by the ten biggest clonotypes. The sample taken for sequencing was peripheral blood. These receptors were obtained from a woman aged 65 to 85 with acute or convalescent COVID-19.

This clone was seen at least ten times. The rearrangement uses TRBV15 and TRBJ1-2, with 8 nucleotides matching TRBD1. The CDR3 length is 13 residues. The junction had 6 bases not matched to a gene; V was cut back by 5 bases and J by 7 bases. The germline V gene encodes CDR1 LNHNV and CDR2 YYDKDF (reference sequence). For the CDR3, the DNA is TGTGCCACCAGCGTCCGGACAGGGTCTGGCTACACCTTC. This encodes CATSVRTGSGYTF.

This clone was counted between two and nine times. This chain uses TRBV11-2 with TRBJ2-5, with D unresolved. CDR1 is SGHAT and CDR2 is FQNNGV in the germline V gene. V was trimmed by 0 bases and J by 5 bases, leaving 7 bases between them. The CDR3 extends over 13 amino acids. Here the CDR3 DNA reads TGTGCCAGCAGCTTAGATTTGCAGGAGACCCAGTACTTC. Translating it yields CASSLDLQETQYF.

The chain links TRBV5-1 to TRBJ1-1, with a tentative D call TRBD1 (6 bases). The ends were cut back, 0 bases at V and 1 base at J, with 22 bases in the middle. Germline CDR1 SGHRS, CDR2 YFSETQ. This CDR3 is 19 amino acids long. The CDR3 DNA follows: TGCGCCAGCAGCTTGGGTCTGGGGGGGGCGGAAAGCGGGAACACTGAAGCTTTCTTT. It is translated as CASSLGLGGAESGNTEAFF.

The rearrangement joins TRBV29-1 to TRBJ2-6; no firm D call. This CDR3 comprises 13 residues. CDR1 and CDR2 from the germline V gene are SQVTM and ANQGSEA. The V end was cut by 6 bases, the J end by 2 bases, with 8 bases between. This CDR3 is CSVGGTGANVLTF. In nucleotides, the CDR3 is TGCAGCGTCGGCGGAACTGGGGCCAACGTCCTGACTTTC.

Concerning this clone itself: Different DNA sequences within this sample yield the same CDR3. The gene calls are TRBV27 and TRBJ1-6; maybe TRBD1 (5 bases). Germline loops: CDR1 MNHEY, CDR2 SMNVEV (reference sequence). The CDR3 is 13 residues long. V was shortened by 2 bases and J by 10 bases, with 9 bases between the two germline ends. CDR3 bases: TGTGCCAGCAGTTTACAGGGAGGCTCACCCCTCCACTTT. Translated, it gives CASSLQGGSPLHF.

The chain carries TRBV4-2 and TRBJ1-6; 9 positions match TRBD1. The CDR3 has 16 residues. Germline CDR1 and CDR2: LGHNA and YNFKEQ. With V trimmed by 4 bases and J by 5 bases, 6 bases remained unmatched. The CDR3 is CASSPPTGGNNSPLHF. The CDR3, as DNA: TGTGCCAGCAGCCCCCCGACAGGGGGAAATAATTCACCCCTCCACTTT.

The genes are TRBV4-1 and TRBJ1-1, with D possibly matching TRBD1 (6 bases). CDR1 and CDR2 (germline): MGHRA, YSYEKL. The length of the CDR3 is 14 residues. V lost 5 bases to trimming and J lost 0 bases, with 10 bases between them. In nucleotides, the CDR3 is TGCGCCAGCAGCGGTCGGACAGTGAACACTGAAGCTTTCTTT. Its protein product is CASSGRTVNTEAFF.

The rearrangement links TRBV4-1 to TRBJ2-1, with D perhaps matching TRBD2 (6 bases). Between the trimmed V and J ends, which lost 0 bases and 3 bases, there was a span of 12 bases. The length of the CDR3 is 16 residues. Germline lookup yields CDR1 MGHRA and CDR2 YSYEKL. The CDR3 DNA reads as TGCGCCAGCAGCCAAGACCCGGGACTGGGCTACAATGAGCAGTTCTTC. Amino acids: CASSQDPGLGYNEQFF.

The rearrangement links TRBV12-3 or TRBV12-4 to TRBJ1-4, with 9 bases identical to TRBD1. Trimming at V came to 8 bases and at J to 5 bases, leaving 3 bases not matched to a gene. This CDR3 contains 13 residues. CDR3 residues: CASATGGNEKLFF. In DNA, the CDR3 is TGTGCCAGCGCGACAGGGGGGAATGAAAAACTGTTTTTT.

V gene TRBV9 combines with J gene TRBJ1-1; 8 bases agree with TRBD1. This CDR3 contains 17 residues. The V segment lost 2 bases and the J segment 0 bases; nucleotides outside the gene matches: 9. Germline lookup yields CDR1 SGDLS and CDR2 YYNGEE. The CDR3 DNA is TGTGCCAGCAGCGTCGGACAGGGAAAGAAAATGAACACTGAAGCTTTCTTT. It specifies CASSVGQGKKMNTEAFF. Full variable domain (outside the CDR3, taken from reference TRBV9 and TRBJ1-1): DSGVTQTPKHLITATGQRVTLRCSPRSGDLSVYWYQQSLDQGLQFLIQYYNGEERAKGNILERFSAQQFPDLHSELNLSSLELGDSALYFCASSVGQGKKMNTEAFFGQGTRLTVV.

J is TRBJ1-4 and V is TRBV7-2, with a tentative D call TRBD1 (5 bases). Trimming stripped 5 bases from V and 4 bases from J, with 17 bases between. CDR3 length: 16 residues. Germline CDR1 is SGHTA and CDR2 is FQGNSA. CDR3: CASSLGPTASNEKLFF. The CDR3 DNA follows: TGTGCCAGCAGCCTCGGGCCGACAGCCAGTAATGAAAAACTGTTTTTT.

The V and J genes are TRBV19 and TRBJ2-7, with TRBD1 as a possible D gene (6 bases). The CDR3 is made up of 15 amino acids. Germline-derived CDR1 and CDR2 are LNHDA and SQIVND (reference sequence). Trimming took 5 bases from V and 1 from J, leaving 15 bases between them. As DNA, the CDR3 is TGTGCCAGTAGTGCCGAGGGGGATCAATCCTACGAGCAGTACTTC. Its protein product is CASSAEGDQSYEQYF.

This clone was counted a single time. The CDR3: CASSFGTGVTSTDTQYF. For the CDR3, the DNA is TGCGCCAGCAGCTTTGGGACAGGGGTGACTAGCACAGATACGCAGTATTTT. The chain recombines TRBV5-1 with TRBJ2-3; TRBD1 matches 10 bases. Germline V gives CDR1 SGHRS, CDR2 YFSETQ. The CDR3 covers 17 residues. J lost 0 bases, V lost 2 bases, and 6 bases had no gene match.

This chain uses TRBV6-6 with TRBJ1-1; 9 bases match TRBD1. Germline-derived CDR1 and CDR2 are MNHNY and SVGAGI (reference sequence). V gave up 5 bases and J gave up 1 base; unmatched junction bases: 11. The CDR3 sequence is 17 residues long. The CDR3 here is CASSPHRDRERNTEAFF. The CDR3 DNA reads TGTGCCAGCAGTCCCCATCGGGACAGGGAAAGGAACACTGAAGCTTTCTTT.

CDR3 residues: CASGPRRTQYF. The DNA of the CDR3 is TGCGCCAGCGGTCCCCGTAGGACCCAGTACTTC. The chain has TRBV5-1 and TRBJ2-5; D is ambiguous. CDR1 SGHRS and CDR2 YFSETQ come from the germline V gene. V was shortened by 7 bases and J by 7 bases, with 11 bases between the two germline ends. This CDR3 has 11 amino acids.

The rearrangement uses TRBV18 and TRBJ1-2; TRBD1 might be the D (6 bases). From germline, CDR1 is KGHSH and CDR2 LQKENI. The CDR3 is 15 amino acids. Trimming stripped 5 bases from V and 4 bases from J, with 17 bases between. This CDR3 reads CASSESTGQAYGYTF. The DNA for the CDR3 is TGTGCCAGCTCAGAGTCGACAGGACAAGCCTATGGCTACACCTTC.